This T cell receptor beta chain was recovered during a study of T cells in Graves' hyperthyroidism and ophthalmopathy. Study information: Before treatment of any kind, peripheral blood was taken at initial diagnosis.

Using RNA transcripts as the source, TCR beta CDR3 regions were amplified. During a first-round RT-PCR of the TCR CDR3, the HTBI primer set was used. TCRdb processed the multiplex PCR reads anew with MiXCR; each CDR3 protein has one entry. Here the sample spans about 300,000 distinct CDR3 sequences, roughly a fifth being singletons. The CDR3 covers 17 residues. The V gene lost 1 base and the J gene lost 0 bases, with 13 bases spanning the gap. Per the germline V gene, CDR1 is MNHEY and CDR2 is SMNVEV (reference sequence). Broader study findings: Most expanded thyroid clonotypes above 0.001 also appeared in blood. The authors' 13 V-J model separated ophthalmopathy from stable hyperthyroidism.

This clonotype was seen a handful of times. Its target is unknown. Clinical symptoms, serum thyroxine and TRAb, thyroid ultrasound and orbital computed tomography together formed the diagnostic basis. The receptor's source is a man aged 50 to 60 with Graves' ophthalmopathy. The chain recombines TRBV27 with TRBJ2-1, with D uncertain. Sequencing input: blood. CDR3 coding DNA: TGTGCCAGCAGTTTATTTGCAAGACGGCACTCCTACAATGAGCAGTTCTTC. It translates to CASSLFARRHSYNEQFF.